The present TCR beta chain was sequenced within a study of blood T cells in healthy people across ages. Notes on the study in general: The study found more naive CD4+ cells and higher diversity in long-lived than aged donors.

This clonotype appeared many times. What it binds is not known. For the second PCR, which ran for roughly 6 to 12 cycles, a sample-barcoded 5' primer and a J-beta primer mix were used. TCRdb independently ran MiXCR on the 5' RACE reads; one entry per CDR3 protein. The sample lists roughly 1,000,000 distinct CDR3 sequences; around 27% were seen once. Per the germline V gene, CDR1 is SGHRS and CDR2 is YFSETQ. The CDR3 is 13 amino acids. V lost 4 bases and J lost 0, with 7 bases in between. The same data also went into a second study, on T cells of mothers and their children. According to that study: Overlap ran slightly, non-significantly higher for related than unrelated mother-child pairs.

Material for sequencing was blood. V gene TRBV5-1 combines with J gene TRBJ1-1; the D gene is possibly TRBD1 (5 bases). The source is a girl aged 2 to 10 in good health. The CDR3 is CASSLDMNTEAFF. CDR3 sequence (DNA): TGCGCCAGCAGCCTGGACATGAACACTGAAGCTTTCTTT.